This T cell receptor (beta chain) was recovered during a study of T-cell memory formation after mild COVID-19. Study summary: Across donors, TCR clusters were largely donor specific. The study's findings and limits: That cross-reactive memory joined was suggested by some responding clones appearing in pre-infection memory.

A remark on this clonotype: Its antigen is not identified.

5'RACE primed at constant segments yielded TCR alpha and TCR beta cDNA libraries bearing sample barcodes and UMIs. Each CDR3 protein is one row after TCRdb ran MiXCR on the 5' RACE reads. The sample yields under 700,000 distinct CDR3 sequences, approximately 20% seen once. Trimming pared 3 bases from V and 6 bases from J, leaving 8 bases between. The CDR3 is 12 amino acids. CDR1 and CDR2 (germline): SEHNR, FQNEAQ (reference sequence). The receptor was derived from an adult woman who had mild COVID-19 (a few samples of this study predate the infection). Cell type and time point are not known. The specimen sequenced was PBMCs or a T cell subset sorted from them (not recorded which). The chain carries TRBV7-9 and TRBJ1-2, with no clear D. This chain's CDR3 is CASSFSGDGYTF. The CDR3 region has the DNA TGTGCCAGCAGCTTTTCGGGAGATGGCTACACCTTC.